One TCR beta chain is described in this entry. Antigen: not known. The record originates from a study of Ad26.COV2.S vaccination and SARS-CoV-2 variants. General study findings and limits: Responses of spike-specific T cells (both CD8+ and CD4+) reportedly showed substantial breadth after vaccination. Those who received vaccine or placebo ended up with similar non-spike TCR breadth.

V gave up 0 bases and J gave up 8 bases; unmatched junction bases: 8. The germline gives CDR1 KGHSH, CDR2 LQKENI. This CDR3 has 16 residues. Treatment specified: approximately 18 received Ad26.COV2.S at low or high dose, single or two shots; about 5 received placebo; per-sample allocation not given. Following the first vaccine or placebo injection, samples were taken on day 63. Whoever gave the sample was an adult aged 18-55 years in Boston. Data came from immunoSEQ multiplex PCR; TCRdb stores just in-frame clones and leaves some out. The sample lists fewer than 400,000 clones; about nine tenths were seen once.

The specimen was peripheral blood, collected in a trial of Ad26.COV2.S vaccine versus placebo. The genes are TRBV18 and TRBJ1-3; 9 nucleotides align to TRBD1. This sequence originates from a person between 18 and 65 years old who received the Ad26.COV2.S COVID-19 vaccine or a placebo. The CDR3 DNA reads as TGTGCCAGCTCACCACCGGCCGGGACAGGGTCCGACACCATATATTTT. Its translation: CASSPPAGTGSDTIYF.